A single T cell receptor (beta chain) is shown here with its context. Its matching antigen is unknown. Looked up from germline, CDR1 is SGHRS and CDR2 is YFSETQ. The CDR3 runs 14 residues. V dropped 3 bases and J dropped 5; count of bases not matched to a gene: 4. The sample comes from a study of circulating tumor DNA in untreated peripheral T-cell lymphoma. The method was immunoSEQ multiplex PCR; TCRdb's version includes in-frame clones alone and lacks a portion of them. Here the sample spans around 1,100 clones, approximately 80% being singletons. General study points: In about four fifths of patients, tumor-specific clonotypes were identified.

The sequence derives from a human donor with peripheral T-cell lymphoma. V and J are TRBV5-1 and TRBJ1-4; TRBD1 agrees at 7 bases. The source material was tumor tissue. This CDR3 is CASSSGQLNEKLFF. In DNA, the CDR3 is TGCGCCAGCAGCTCGGGACAGTTAAATGAAAAACTGTTTTTT.